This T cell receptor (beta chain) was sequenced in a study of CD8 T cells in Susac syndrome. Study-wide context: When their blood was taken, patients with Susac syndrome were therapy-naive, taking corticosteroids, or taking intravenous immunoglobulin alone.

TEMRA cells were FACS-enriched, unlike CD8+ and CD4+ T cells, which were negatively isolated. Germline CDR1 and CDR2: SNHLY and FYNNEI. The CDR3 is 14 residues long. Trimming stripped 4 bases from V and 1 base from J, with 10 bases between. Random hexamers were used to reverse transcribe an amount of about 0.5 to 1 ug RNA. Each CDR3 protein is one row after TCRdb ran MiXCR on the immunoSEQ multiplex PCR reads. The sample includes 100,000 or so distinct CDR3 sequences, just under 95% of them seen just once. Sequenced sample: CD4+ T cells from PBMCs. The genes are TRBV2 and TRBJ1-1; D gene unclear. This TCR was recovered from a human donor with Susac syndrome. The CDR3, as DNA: TGTGCCAGCAGTGGATCAGCAGGGAACACTGAAGCTTTCTTT. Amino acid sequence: CASSGSAGNTEAFF.